The clone carrying this T cell receptor beta chain appeared many times. V lost 0 bases to trimming and J lost 1 base, with 9 bases between them. Germline V gene lookup returns CDR1 MGHRA and CDR2 YSYEKL. The CDR3 extends over 15 amino acids. TCRbeta library construction was performed incorporating unique molecular identifiers. TCRdb passed the PCR reads through MiXCR, listing each CDR3 protein once. The data hold some 81,000 distinct CDR3 sequences, with 13% to 15% observed a single time. This sample is part of a study of T-cell reconstitution after alpha-beta-depleted transplantation in children. This chain connects TRBV4-1 to TRBJ1-1; D gene uncertain. The receptor comes from a male patient aged 2 to 10 who had a stem cell transplant for acute lymphoblastic leukemia, so the T cells may come from the graft donor. The sequencing here drew on PBMCs, mostly from graft donor cells, taken 180 days after TCRalphabeta/CD19-depleted stem cell transplant. The CDR3 loop reads CASSQDSRGNTEAFF. The CDR3 DNA is TGCGCCAGCAGCCAAGATTCACGGGGGAACACTGAAGCTTTCTTT.